This is a list of T cell receptor beta chains from one sample in a study of blood T cells in healthy people across ages. One entry per CDR3 protein results from TCRdb running MiXCR on the 5' RACE reads. The sample carries about 1.4 million distinct CDR3 sequences, around 59% recorded once. The sample comprised blood. These receptors were collected from a man younger than 35 in good health. The CDR3 runs from the conserved cysteine through the conserved F or W. Each record gives: J gene, clone size, D gene, V gene, CDR3 DNA, CDR3 protein. D genes are given only for firm matches. Rows give clone size only sometimes, using once, few, many, or a class for an expanded clone.

TRBJ2-7 - - TRBV14 TGTGCCAGCAGCCAAGATCTAGGGCAGGAGAGCTACGAGCAGTACTTC CASSQDLGQESYEQYF
TRBJ1-6 - - TRBV4-2 TGTGCCAGCAGCCCGAGGGAGGGCTCTAATAATTCACCCCTCCACTTT CASSPREGSNNSPLHF
TRBJ1-2 - - TRBV29-1 TGCAGCGTTGGGCTCAGGTTTTCCTATGGCTACACCTTC CSVGLRFSYGYTF
TRBJ2-1 few TRBD2 TRBV11-2 TGTGCCAGCAGCTTGGTAGCGGGGCGGCACAATGAGCAGTTCTTC CASSLVAGRHNEQFF
TRBJ1-5 - TRBD1 TRBV25-1 TGTGCCAGCGGACAGGGGGATCAGCCCCAGCATTTT CASGQGDQPQHF
TRBJ1-2 few - TRBV12-3/TRBV12-4 TGTGCCAGCAGTTTTATGGCGGGCGGAAGACAGGCTAACTATGGCTACACCTTC CASSFMAGGRQANYGYTF
TRBJ2-3 - - TRBV20-1 TGCAGTGCCCCCCCCGGGTGGGCCGCAGATACGCAGTATTTT CSAPPGWAADTQYF
TRBJ2-7 - - TRBV20-1 TGCAGTGCTAGAGATCCCATCAGCGGGCCTACCTACGAGCAGTACTTC CSARDPISGPTYEQYF
TRBJ2-2 few - TRBV12-5 TGTGCTAGTGGTTCGCCAGAGGGTACCGGGGAGCTGTTTTTT CASGSPEGTGELFF
TRBJ1-5 few - TRBV29-1 TGCAGCGCTCAGTGGGGGTACAATCAGCCCCAGCATTTT CSAQWGYNQPQHF
TRBJ2-1 - TRBD2 TRBV5-1 TGCGCCAGCAGCTTGGAAGCGGGAGCGGGGGATGAGCAGTTCTTC CASSLEAGAGDEQFF
TRBJ2-7 once - TRBV10-3 TGTGCCATCAGTGAGTACCGGGTCGGGCAAGGGTACGAGCAGTACTTC CAISEYRVGQGYEQYF
TRBJ2-3 - - TRBV27 TGTGCCAGCAGTTTAAACATCTTCAGCACAGATACGCAGTATTTT CASSLNIFSTDTQYF
TRBJ2-7 few - TRBV13 TGTGCCAGCAGCTCTTCGGACAGGGAGGGAGACTCCCACGAGCAGTACTTC CASSSSDREGDSHEQYF
TRBJ1-5 - - TRBV12-3/TRBV12-4 TGTGCCAGCAGTTTAATGAGGGGGGACAATCAGCCCCAGCATTTT CASSLMRGDNQPQHF
TRBJ2-2 few TRBD2 TRBV12-3/TRBV12-4 TGTGCCAGCAGTCTCGGACTAGCGGGGGGATTCACCGGGGAGCTGTTTTTT CASSLGLAGGFTGELFF
TRBJ2-7 - - TRBV20-1 TGCAGTGCTAGCGGTCGGAGCTCCTACGAGCAGTACTTC CSASGRSSYEQYF
TRBJ2-3 - TRBD1 TRBV29-1 TGCAGCGTTGCAGGGGGCCATACCACAGATACGCAGTATTTT CSVAGGHTTDTQYF
TRBJ2-1 - TRBD2 TRBV7-8 TGTGCCAGCAGTGGCGGGAGTCGGGACAATGAGCAGTTCTTC CASSGGSRDNEQFF
TRBJ2-7 - - TRBV25-1 TGTGCCAGCAGTGATGGCCGGAGGGGCGAGCAGTACTTC CASSDGRRGEQYF
TRBJ2-3 few - TRBV12-3/TRBV12-4 TGTGCCAGTGGAGGGGGCGGGGATACGCAGTATTTT CASGGGGDTQYF
TRBJ2-7 - - TRBV4-1 TGCGCCAGCAGCCAAGGGGACCTCACCTACGAGCAGTACTTC CASSQGDLTYEQYF
TRBJ2-2 - - TRBV5-1 TGCGCCAGCAGACTGCGGGAAACGAACACCGGGGAGCTGTTTTTT CASRLRETNTGELFF
TRBJ2-7 few TRBD1 TRBV7-2 TGTGCCAGCAGCGGATCTGCCGGGACAGCCTACGAGCAGTACTTC CASSGSAGTAYEQYF
TRBJ1-1 - - TRBV29-1 TGCAGCGTTGATAAGGGTATCGGCACTGAAGCTTTCTTT CSVDKGIGTEAFF
TRBJ1-2 once - TRBV2 TGTGCCAGCAGGGATCCCGCATACAGGGCTAACTATGGCTACACCTTC CASRDPAYRANYGYTF
TRBJ1-1 - TRBD1 TRBV10-3 TGTGCCATCAGCCGAGGAGGGACAGACAACACTGAAGCTTTCTTT CAISRGGTDNTEAFF
TRBJ2-5 - - TRBV5-4 TGTGCCAGCAGCTCCCCTAGTTTTCCCCCTGAGCAGTACTTC CASSSPSFPPEQYF
TRBJ2-7 once - TRBV27 TGTGCCAGCAGTTTATCGTACTCCCACGAGCAGTACTTC CASSLSYSHEQYF
TRBJ2-1 - - TRBV3-1 TGTGCCAGCAGCCGAAAACTCAACAATGAGCAGTTCTTC CASSRKLNNEQFF
TRBJ2-7 few TRBD2 TRBV10-3 TGTGCCATCAGTGAGTCGAGACTAGCGGGATACGAGCAGTACTTC CAISESRLAGYEQYF
TRBJ2-1 few - TRBV5-1 TGCGCCAGCAGCTTGGTAGGGGCTGAGCAGTTCTTC CASSLVGAEQFF
TRBJ1-1 - - TRBV28 TGTGCCAGCAGTTTATTGGGGTCCACTGAAGCTTTCTTT CASSLLGSTEAFF
TRBJ2-5 - TRBD2 TRBV12-3/TRBV12-4 TGTGCCAGCAGCAGGGGACTAGCAGAAGTATCGACCCAGTACTTC CASSRGLAEVSTQYF
TRBJ2-3 - - TRBV7-2 TGTGCCAGCAGCTTAATGATTCAACTAGTGGGGGGAACCGATACGCAGTATTTT CASSLMIQLVGGTDTQYF
TRBJ2-2 - - TRBV7-9 TGTGCCAGCAGCCCCAAAGGAGGGACTGGCACCGGGGAGCTGTTTTTT CASSPKGGTGTGELFF
TRBJ2-5 - - TRBV5-1 TGCGCCAGCAGCTTGGAAGGGGGTTCGGAGACCCAGTACTTC CASSLEGGSETQYF
TRBJ2-7 - - TRBV6-6 TGTGCCAGCAGTCCCCCCTGGGGCGAGAGCTCCTACGAGCAGTACTTC CASSPPWGESSYEQYF
TRBJ2-2 - - TRBV12-3/TRBV12-4 TGTGCCAGCAGTTTAGCCTCGGCAGGCCCGAACACCGGGGAGCTGTTTTTT CASSLASAGPNTGELFF
TRBJ2-7 few - TRBV5-1 TGCGCCAGCAGCTTGGCTCAGAACTACGAGCAGTACTTC CASSLAQNYEQYF
TRBJ2-1 - - TRBV5-1 TGCGCCAGCAGCTTGTGGGGGGCCGGACTAGGAGATGAGCAGTTCTTC CASSLWGAGLGDEQFF
TRBJ1-2 - - TRBV6-2/TRBV6-3 TGTGCCAGCAGTTACCAGGGGATCTATGGCTACACCTTC CASSYQGIYGYTF
TRBJ1-5 once - TRBV9 TGTGCCAGCAGCCCAACTTGGGGAATCAATCAGCCCCAGCATTTT CASSPTWGINQPQHF